This entry features one T cell receptor (beta chain) sequence. The source of the sample is a study of technical replicates of blood from a few donors. Data came from immunoSEQ multiplex PCR; TCRdb stores just in-frame clones and leaves some out. This sample has tens of thousands of clones, with 85% to 95% found just once. The sample taken for sequencing was T cells isolated from PBMCs. This TCR came from a human donor in good health.

CDR3 DNA sequence: TGCGCCAGCAGCCCCTACTATGCGGGGGTTGCCTACGAGCAGTACTTC. This codes for CASSPYYAGVAYEQYF. V and J are TRBV4-1 and TRBJ2-7, with 7 positions matching TRBD2. Trimming cost V 4 bases and J 2 bases; bases outside gene matches: 11. Germline V CDR1 and CDR2: MGHRA, YSYEKL. The CDR3 runs 16 residues.